This T cell receptor (beta chain) was obtained from a study of T cells in Graves' hyperthyroidism and ophthalmopathy. Study-level points and caveats: Most thyroid clonotypes that were expanded above 0.001 also turned up in blood.

In making diagnoses, clinical symptoms, serum thyroxine and TRAb, thyroid ultrasound and orbital computed tomography were all used. Blood was sampled at initial diagnosis of hyperthyroidism, prior to onset of any ophthalmopathy symptoms. There were TCR beta CDR3 regions amplified from RNA transcripts. During a first-round RT-PCR of the TCR CDR3, the HTBI primer set was used. MiXCR, applied by TCRdb to the multiplex PCR reads, yields one record per CDR3 protein. The data contain more than 550,000 distinct CDR3 sequences, approximately 18% of them singletons. The sample holds many counts of this clonotype. Its antigen is unknown. Between the trimmed V and J ends, which lost 7 bases and 7 bases, there was a span of 13 bases. The CDR3 consists of 11 residues. Germline loops: CDR1 GTSNPN, CDR2 SVGIG (reference sequence).

The sequencing input was blood. This receptor was obtained from a woman aged 45-60 years with Graves' hyperthyroidism that later progressed to Graves' ophthalmopathy. V and J are TRBV30 and TRBJ1-1; D call uncertain. This CDR3 is CASRLGSEAFF. The CDR3 region has the DNA TGTGCCTCCCGATTGGGGAGTGAAGCTTTCTTT.